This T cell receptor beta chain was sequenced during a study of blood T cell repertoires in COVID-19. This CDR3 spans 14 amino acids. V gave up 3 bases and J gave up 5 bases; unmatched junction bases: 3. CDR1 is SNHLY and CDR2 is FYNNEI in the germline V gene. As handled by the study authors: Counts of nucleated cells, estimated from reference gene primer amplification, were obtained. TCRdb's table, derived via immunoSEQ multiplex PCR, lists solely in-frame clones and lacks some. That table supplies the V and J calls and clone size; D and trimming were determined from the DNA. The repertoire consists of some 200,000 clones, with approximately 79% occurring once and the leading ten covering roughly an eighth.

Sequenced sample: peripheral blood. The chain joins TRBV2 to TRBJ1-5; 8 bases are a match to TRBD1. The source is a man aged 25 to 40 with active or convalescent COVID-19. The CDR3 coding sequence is TGTGCCAGCAGTGAGACAGGGGAACATCAGCCCCAGCATTTT. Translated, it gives CASSETGEHQPQHF.